The 27 T cell receptor beta chains presented below share a single source sample, sequenced in a study of early T cells in non-severe SARS-CoV-2 infection. TCRdb used MiXCR to reprocess the 5' RACE reads, holding one entry per CDR3 protein. The top ten clones hold 4% to 4.5% of a sample with about 39,000 distinct CDR3 sequences, 5.5% of them seen once. The specimen comprised whole blood, sampled at baseline. The origin of the receptors is an adult who was a healthcare worker with PCR-confirmed SARS-CoV-2 infection or an uninfected control (not recorded which).

This clonotype was seen repeatedly, ten times or more. The chain couples TRBV11-2 to TRBJ2-2; TRBD2 aligns across 13 bases. The CDR3 contains 17 residues. With V trimmed by 3 bases and J by 4 bases, 5 bases remained unmatched. Germline CDR1 and CDR2: SGHAT and FQNNGV. As DNA, the CDR3 is TGTGCCAGCAGCTTTACTAGCGGGAGGGCCTTCACCGGGGAGCTGTTTTTT. It codes for CASSFTSGRAFTGELFF.

This clonotype came up a few times. V and J are TRBV6-5 and TRBJ1-1; no reliable D call. Germline V lookup: CDR1 MNHEY, CDR2 SVGAGI. The CDR3 runs 15 residues. The V end lost 7 bases, the J end lost 0 bases, and 15 bases lay between the germline ends. In DNA form, the CDR3 reads TGTGCCAGCACCTACTTTGGCAGGCTGAACACTGAAGCTTTCTTT. Its protein is CASTYFGRLNTEAFF.

This clonotype was counted between two and nine times. The V and J genes are TRBV12-3 or TRBV12-4 and TRBJ2-7; 7 nucleotides align to TRBD1. The CDR3 is made up of 12 amino acids. V dropped 5 bases and J dropped 7; count of bases not matched to a gene: 5. As DNA, the CDR3 is TGTGCCAGCAGTGAGGGGGCCAATGAGCAGTACTTC. Translation gives CASSEGANEQYF.

This clonotype was detected ten times or more. This chain connects TRBV7-9 to TRBJ1-2; a weak D match, TRBD1 (5 bases). The CDR3 is 14 amino acids. Germline loops: CDR1 SEHNR, CDR2 FQNEAQ (reference sequence). V lost 4 bases and J 5 bases, leaving 14 bases between the germline ends. The CDR3 DNA follows: TGTGCCAGCAGCTCCGACAGCAGCCCTTATGGCTACACCTTC. As protein: CASSSDSSPYGYTF.

This clonotype showed up many times. The rearrangement links TRBV5-1 to TRBJ2-5, with 11 bases lining up with TRBD2. The ends lost 2 bases at V and 5 bases at J; junction bases unmatched: 5. The germline V gene has CDR1 SGHRS and CDR2 YFSETQ. The CDR3 sequence is 15 residues long. CDR3 residues: CASSLLAGERETQYF. CDR3 DNA: TGCGCCAGCAGCTTACTAGCGGGAGAGCGGGAGACCCAGTACTTC.

This clonotype was seen a few times. This chain uses TRBV12-3 or TRBV12-4 with TRBJ2-1; the match to TRBD2 covers 8 bases. V lost 3 bases to trimming and J lost 10 bases; unmatched junction nucleotides: 8. The CDR3 consists of 14 residues. The CDR3 DNA is TGTGCCAGCAGTTTGGGGCTAGCGGGTGACGAGCAGTTCTTC. It yields the protein CASSLGLAGDEQFF.

This clonotype came up many times. This chain uses TRBV12-3 or TRBV12-4 with TRBJ1-2; tentative D call: TRBD1 (5 bases). Trimming removed 7 bases from V and 4 bases from J, with 19 bases in between. This CDR3 region has 15 residues. DNA of the CDR3: TGTGCCAGCACCCCAGGGAGAGAACACGGCTATGGCTACACCTTC. It encodes CASTPGREHGYGYTF.

This clonotype was counted ten times or more. The chain has TRBV12-5 and TRBJ2-3; maybe TRBD2 (6 bases). Germline values: CDR1 LGHNT, CDR2 FRNRAP. Trimming removed 6 bases from V and 7 bases from J, with 11 bases in between. The CDR3 is made up of 12 amino acids. The CDR3 region has the DNA TGTGCTAGTGGCCCACGGGGGAATACGCAGTATTTT. Its translation: CASGPRGNTQYF.

The rearrangement links TRBV19 to TRBJ1-5; the D gene is possibly TRBD1 (5 bases). CDR1 and CDR2 from the germline V gene are LNHDA and SQIVND (reference sequence). V lost 7 bases, J lost 0 bases, and 16 bases lay in between. There are 16 residues in the CDR3. CDR3 residues: CASTWGGLYSNQPQHF. The CDR3 DNA follows: TGTGCCAGTACCTGGGGGGGACTCTATAGCAATCAGCCCCAGCATTTT.

This clonotype was counted a few times. In DNA form, the CDR3 reads TGTGCCAGCAGCCAAGAAACCGGGACTAGGGAGACCCAGTACTTC. This encodes CASSQETGTRETQYF. V and J are TRBV3-1 and TRBJ2-5; TRBD2 agrees at 8 bases. V lost 0 bases to trimming and J lost 5 bases; unmatched junction nucleotides: 5. CDR1 and CDR2 from the germline V gene are LGHDT and YNNKEL (reference sequence). CDR3 length equals 15 residues.

The chain's CDR3 is CASSPNRDYYNEQFF. The CDR3 bases are TGTGCCAGCAGCCCCAACAGGGACTACTACAATGAGCAGTTCTTC. The chain has TRBV2 and TRBJ2-1, with D possibly being TRBD2 (7 bases). Per germline, CDR1 SNHLY and CDR2 FYNNEI. V dropped 6 bases and J dropped 3 bases, with 15 bases sitting between them. CDR3 size: 15 residues.

This clonotype showed up just a few times. The chain employs TRBV12-3 or TRBV12-4 and TRBJ1-2; 9 nucleotides line up with TRBD1. The CDR3 sequence is 16 residues long. J was trimmed by 5 bases and V by 6 bases; bases with no gene match: 13. The CDR3 here is CASSPQGARVKYGYTF. The CDR3 nucleotides are TGTGCCAGCAGCCCACAGGGGGCGAGGGTAAAATATGGCTACACCTTC.

Ten or more counts support this clonotype. The gene calls are TRBV9 and TRBJ2-5; 9 bases align to TRBD2. The CDR3 loop spans 15 amino acids. The germline gives CDR1 SGDLS, CDR2 YYNGEE. The V segment lost 6 bases and the J segment 2 bases; nucleotides outside the gene matches: 8. Written as DNA, the CDR3 is TGTGCCAGCACCCCTCGGGCGGGGGGGCAAGAGACCCAGTACTTC. As protein: CASTPRAGGQETQYF.

This clonotype was recorded at least ten times. V is TRBV9 and J is TRBJ2-3, with D possibly TRBD2 on 6 matching bases. The CDR3 contains 15 residues. Trimming shortened V by 3 bases and J by 3 bases, and 14 bases separated the two germline ends. CDR1 is SGDLS, CDR2 YYNGEE, per germline. The CDR3 sequence is CASSGGVTETDTQYF. The CDR3 DNA reads TGTGCCAGCAGCGGCGGGGTCACGGAAACAGATACGCAGTATTTT.

This clonotype was seen many times. J is TRBJ1-2 and V is TRBV7-2; D remains ambiguous. Trimming shortened V by 0 bases and J by 0 bases, and 5 bases separated the two germline ends. The CDR3 is made up of 14 amino acids. Germline V gives CDR1 SGHTA, CDR2 FQGNSA. CDR3 nucleotide sequence: TGTGCCAGCAGCTTAGCGAACGCTAACTATGGCTACACCTTC. Its protein product is CASSLANANYGYTF.

This chain uses TRBV7-6 with TRBJ2-1, with TRBD2 matching 10 bases. The V gene's germline CDR1 is SGHVS and CDR2 FNYEAQ. V trimming: 1 base; J trimming: 0 bases; junction bases outside the gene matches: 18. The CDR3 spans 22 residues. For the CDR3, the DNA is TGTGCCAGCAGCTTAGGAGGCGGGCTAGCGGGAGCCTTCTACACCTCCTACAATGAGCAGTTCTTC. Translated, it gives CASSLGGGLAGAFYTSYNEQFF.

This clonotype was counted many times. This chain links TRBV5-1 with TRBJ2-7; 7 bases agree with TRBD1. Germline assignment: CDR1 SGHRS and CDR2 YFSETQ. The V and J ends lost 0 bases and 2 bases, in that order; junction bases with no gene match: 2. The CDR3 loop spans 14 amino acids. CDR3 residues: CASSLDRGPYEQYF. In DNA form, the CDR3 reads TGCGCCAGCAGCTTGGACAGGGGTCCCTACGAGCAGTACTTC.

The table lists this clonotype with many counts. This chain links TRBV9 with TRBJ1-4, with 7 bases matching TRBD1. The J segment lost 6 bases and the V segment lost 0 bases, leaving 2 bases of the junction unmatched. The CDR3 contains 14 residues. The germline gives CDR1 SGDLS, CDR2 YYNGEE. The CDR3 nucleotides are TGTGCCAGCAGCGTAGAGGGGGCGGATGAAAAACTGTTTTTT. Translated: CASSVEGADEKLFF.

This clonotype was seen a handful of times. The chain employs TRBV7-2 and TRBJ1-4; 9 nucleotides align to TRBD1. The CDR3 contains 14 residues. Germline CDR1 is SGHTA and CDR2 is FQGNSA. Trimming at V came to 3 bases and at J to 5 bases, leaving 1 base not matched to a gene. The CDR3 nucleotides read TGTGCCAGCAGCTTTGACAGGGGGAATGAAAAACTGTTTTTT. This encodes CASSFDRGNEKLFF. Drawing the rest from reference TRBV7-2 and TRBJ1-4, the complete variable domain is GAGVSQSPSNKVTEKGKDVELRCDPISGHTALYWYRQSLGQGLEFLIYFQGNSAPDKSGLPSDRFSAERTGGSVSTLTIQRTQQEDSAVYLCASSFDRGNEKLFFGSGTQLSVL.

Points on this clonotype: A much more abundant neighbour one base away suggests this may be a read error. The J gene is TRBJ1-2, the V gene TRBV27, with 7 bases aligning to TRBD1. The V gene's germline CDR1 is MNHEY and CDR2 SMNVEV (reference sequence). The CDR3 consists of 13 residues. CDR3 DNA sequence: TGTGCCAGCAGTTTTGGGACAGCCTATGGCTACAACTTC. It yields the protein CASSFGTAYGYNF.

This clonotype was counted a few times. The CDR3 sequence: CASIHYGGLDEQFF. The CDR3 DNA is TGTGCCAGCATTCATTATGGGGGGCTGGATGAGCAGTTCTTC. The chain is built from TRBV5-6 and TRBJ2-1, with D perhaps assigned TRBD1 or TRBD2 (6 bases each). This CDR3 comprises 14 residues. Between the trimmed V and J ends, which lost 6 bases and 8 bases, there was a span of 18 bases. Germline V gene sequence: CDR1 SGHDT, CDR2 YYEEEE.

The chain joins TRBV15 to TRBJ2-2; TRBD2 is a possible D gene (5 bases). This CDR3 spans 15 amino acids. V lost 2 bases and J lost 4, with 11 bases in between. CDR1 is LNHNV, CDR2 YYDKDF, per germline (reference sequence). The CDR3 DNA follows: TGTGCCACCAGCAGATCCAGGACTTCCACCGGGGAGCTGTTTTTT. Its translation: CATSRSRTSTGELFF.

This clonotype was recorded many times. The gene calls are TRBV20-1 and TRBJ2-1, with a possible D match to TRBD2 (6 bases). This CDR3 has 13 residues. Trimming took off 1 base at V and 6 bases at J, with 10 bases between the two ends. Germline CDR1 is DFQATT and CDR2 is SNEGSKA (reference sequence). The CDR3 loop is CSARVDYPNEQFF. CDR3 coding DNA: TGCAGTGCTAGAGTGGACTATCCCAATGAGCAGTTCTTC.

This clonotype was counted ten times or more. As DNA, the CDR3 is TGTGCCAGTAGTATCGAAAATGAAGCTTTCTTT. It translates to CASSIENEAFF. The rearrangement uses TRBV19 and TRBJ1-1; D remains unclear. V lost 3 bases to trimming and J lost 7 bases, with 6 bases between them. There are 11 residues in the CDR3. CDR1 LNHDA and CDR2 SQIVND come from the germline V gene (reference sequence).

This clonotype was detected a few times. This chain uses TRBV11-2 with TRBJ2-1, with D uncertain. CDR1 and CDR2 from the germline V gene are SGHAT and FQNNGV. There are 15 residues in the CDR3. V dropped 0 bases and J dropped 7 bases, with 13 bases sitting between them. The CDR3 sequence: CASSLDRSPGNEQFF. The DNA for the CDR3 is TGTGCCAGCAGCTTAGATCGGTCCCCTGGGAATGAGCAGTTCTTC. The full variable domain, with the rest looked up from reference TRBV11-2 and TRBJ2-1, is EAGVAQSPRYKIIEKRQSVAFWCNPISGHATLYWYQQILGQGPKLLIQFQNNGVVDDSQLPKDRFSAERLKGVDSTLKIQPAKLEDSAVYLCASSLDRSPGNEQFFGPGTRLTVL.

This clonotype occurred many times. This chain joins TRBV10-2 and TRBJ1-1; 9 nucleotides line up with TRBD1. Trimming removed 6 bases from V and 1 base from J; junction bases left unmatched: 3. Germline V gene sequence: CDR1 WSHSY, CDR2 SAAADI. The CDR3 is made up of 14 amino acids. CDR3 residues: CASRQGAGNTEAFF. The CDR3 DNA is TGCGCCAGCAGACAGGGGGCGGGGAACACTGAAGCTTTCTTT.

Ten or more counts support this clonotype. The V and J genes are TRBV15 and TRBJ2-3; D perhaps matches TRBD2 (6 bases). The CDR3 is 15 amino acids. Germline V gene data show CDR1 as LNHNV and CDR2 as YYDKDF (reference sequence). The V end was cut by 4 bases, the J end by 2 bases, with 13 bases between. CDR3 loop: CATSKAGLNTDTQYF. The CDR3 DNA is TGTGCCACCAGCAAAGCCGGACTAAACACAGATACGCAGTATTTT.